This TCR beta chain was sequenced in a study of cytomegalovirus exposure and HLA in healthy donors. The study ran its PCR with 60 Vbeta and 13 Jbeta primers. Assay: immunoSEQ multiplex PCR; the TCRdb copy retains only in-frame clones and omits some. This table has fewer than 150,000 clones, roughly 80% appearing once. Trimming removed 4 bases from V and 1 base from J; junction bases left unmatched: 11. Germline V gene data show CDR1 as SGHNT and CDR2 as YYREEE (reference sequence). CDR3 length: 17 residues. The origin of this receptor is a male donor in good health and CMV-seronegative. The sequenced material came from PBMCs. The rearrangement joins TRBV5-4 to TRBJ2-3, with TRBD2 identical over 8 bases. The CDR3 sequence: CASSPRAGGRGTDTQYF. The CDR3 bases are TGTGCCAGCAGCCCCAGGGCGGGGGGCCGGGGCACAGATACGCAGTATTTT.